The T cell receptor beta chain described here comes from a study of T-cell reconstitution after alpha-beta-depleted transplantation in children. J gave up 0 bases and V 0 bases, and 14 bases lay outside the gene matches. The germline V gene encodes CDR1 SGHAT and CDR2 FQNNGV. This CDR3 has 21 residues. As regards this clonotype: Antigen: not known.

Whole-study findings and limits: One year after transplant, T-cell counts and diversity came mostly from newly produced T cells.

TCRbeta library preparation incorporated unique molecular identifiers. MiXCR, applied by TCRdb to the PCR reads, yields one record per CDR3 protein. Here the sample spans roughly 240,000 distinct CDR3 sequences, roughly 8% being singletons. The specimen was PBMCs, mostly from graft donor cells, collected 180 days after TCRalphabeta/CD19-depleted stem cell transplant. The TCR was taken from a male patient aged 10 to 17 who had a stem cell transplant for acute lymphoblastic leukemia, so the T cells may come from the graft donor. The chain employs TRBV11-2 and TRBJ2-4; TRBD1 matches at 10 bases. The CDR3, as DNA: TGTGCCAGCAGCTTAGATCGATGGAGACAGGGGGCCATTTTAGCCAAAAACATTCAGTACTTC. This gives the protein CASSLDRWRQGAILAKNIQYF.